A single TCR beta chain is shown here with its context. This specimen comes from a study of blood T cell repertoires in COVID-19. Study details: Sites across the United States, Italy and Spain contributed samples from acute and convalescent COVID-19. Sources were T cells, B-cell-depleted T cells, or PBMCs; the material itself was cDNA or gDNA.

Germline CDR1 SGHRS, CDR2 YFSETQ. The CDR3 runs 16 residues. V lost 4 bases to trimming and J lost 1 base, with 14 bases between them. Under the authors' procedure: Amplification of reference gene primers was used by the study to estimate nucleated cell counts. Only in-frame clones appear in the TCRdb table, and some are missing; sequencing was by immunoSEQ multiplex PCR. D and trimming were read from the DNA, whereas the V and J calls and clone size are those reported in that table. The repertoire holds approximately 50,000 clones, with 65% to 90% as singletons. The receptor was derived from a human donor in a cohort sampled during active COVID-19. The chain employs TRBV5-1 and TRBJ2-2; no clear D. Material for sequencing was peripheral blood. CDR3 region: CASSVLANQNTGELFF. The CDR3 DNA reads TGCGCCAGCAGCGTCTTAGCAAATCAGAACACCGGGGAGCTGTTTTTT.